This T cell receptor (beta chain) was sequenced in a study of beta chain features in type 1 diabetes. Study observations and caveats: Patients with Type 1 diabetes showed moderately but significantly shorter TCRB CDR3s in all four CD4+ subsets. Patients showed naive, central memory and Treg TCRB repertoires that appeared more similar than those of healthy donors.

About this clone: Antigen specificity is unknown.

This CDR3 has 15 amino acids. The germline V gene has CDR1 SGHRS and CDR2 YFSETQ. V lost 6 bases and J 8 bases, leaving 18 bases between the germline ends. CD45RO/CCR7/CD25/CD127/CD95/CD27 staining was used to isolate CD4+ naive, central memory, regulatory and stem cell-like memory cells by sorting. Populations isolated by sorting all had purity greater than 95%. Sequencing targeted expressed TCRB transcripts, as all isolated RNA had been reverse transcribed. This table comes from immunoSEQ multiplex PCR, and its TCRdb copy is limited to in-frame clones, with some not included. The table includes 130,000 to 150,000 clones, nearly 50% detected once.

The V and J genes are TRBV5-1 and TRBJ1-6; D not certain. The specimen was Tregs from blood. The clonotype comes from a man between 18 and 29 years old in good health. This chain's CDR3 is CASNLLPGWDSPLHF. For the CDR3, the DNA is TGCGCCAGCAACCTATTACCCGGGTGGGATTCACCCCTCCACTTT.